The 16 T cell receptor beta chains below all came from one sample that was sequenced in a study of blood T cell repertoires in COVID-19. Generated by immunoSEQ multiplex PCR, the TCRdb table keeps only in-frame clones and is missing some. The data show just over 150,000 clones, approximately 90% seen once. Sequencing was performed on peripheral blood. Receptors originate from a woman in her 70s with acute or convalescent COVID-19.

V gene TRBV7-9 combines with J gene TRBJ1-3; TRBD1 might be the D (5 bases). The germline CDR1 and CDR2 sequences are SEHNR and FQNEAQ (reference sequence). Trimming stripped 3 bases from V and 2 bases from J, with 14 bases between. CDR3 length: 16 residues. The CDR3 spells CASSLSQPGTGNTIYF. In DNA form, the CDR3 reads TGTGCCAGCAGCTTGAGCCAACCAGGGACTGGAAACACCATATATTTT.

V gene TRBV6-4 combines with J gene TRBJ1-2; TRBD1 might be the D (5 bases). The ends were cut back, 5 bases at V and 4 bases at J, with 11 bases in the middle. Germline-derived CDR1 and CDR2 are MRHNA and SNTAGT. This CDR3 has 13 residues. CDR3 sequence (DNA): TGTGCCAGCAGTCAGACAGAATTCTATGGCTACACCTTC. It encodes CASSQTEFYGYTF.

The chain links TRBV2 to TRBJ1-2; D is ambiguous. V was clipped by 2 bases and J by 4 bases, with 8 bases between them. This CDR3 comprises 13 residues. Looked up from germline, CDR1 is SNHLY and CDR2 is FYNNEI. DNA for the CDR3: TGTGCCAGCAGTGAACAGGCCCTCTATGGCTACACCTTC. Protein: CASSEQALYGYTF.

The CDR3 region has the DNA TGTGCCAGCAGTGAAGCGCTTTTGGGACAGGGGTGGAACACCGGGGAGCTGTTTTTT. Protein sequence: CASSEALLGQGWNTGELFF. The chain is built from TRBV2 and TRBJ2-2; 10 bases match TRBD1. This CDR3 is 19 amino acids long. Germline CDR1 SNHLY, CDR2 FYNNEI. The ends lost 0 bases at V and 1 base at J; junction bases unmatched: 8.

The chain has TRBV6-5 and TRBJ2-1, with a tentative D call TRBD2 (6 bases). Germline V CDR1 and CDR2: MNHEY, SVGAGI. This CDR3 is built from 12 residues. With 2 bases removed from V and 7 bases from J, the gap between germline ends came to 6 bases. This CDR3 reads CASSYGGNEQFF. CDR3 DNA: TGTGCCAGCAGTTACGGGGGGAATGAGCAGTTCTTC.

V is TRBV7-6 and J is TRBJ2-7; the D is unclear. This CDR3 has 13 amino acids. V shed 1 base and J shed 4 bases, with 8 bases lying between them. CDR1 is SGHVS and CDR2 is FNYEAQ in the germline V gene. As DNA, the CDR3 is TGTGCCAGCAGCTTAGGGTCTCAGTACGAGCAGTACGTC. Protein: CASSLGSQYEQYV.

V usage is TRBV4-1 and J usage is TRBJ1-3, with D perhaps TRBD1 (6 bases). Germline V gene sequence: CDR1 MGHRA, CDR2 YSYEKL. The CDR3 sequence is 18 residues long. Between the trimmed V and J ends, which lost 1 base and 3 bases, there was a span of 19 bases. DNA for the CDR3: TGCGCCAGCAGCCAAGGGACAGCATTGACTGGCTTTGGAAACACCATATATTTT. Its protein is CASSQGTALTGFGNTIYF.

The CDR3 reads CSASGDRINNSPLHF. In DNA, the CDR3 is TGCAGTGCTAGTGGGGACAGGATTAATAATTCACCCCTCCACTTT. The chain links TRBV20-1 to TRBJ1-6, with 8 bases matching TRBD1. V lost 3 bases, J lost 5 bases, and 6 bases stayed unmatched. The germline gives CDR1 DFQATT, CDR2 SNEGSKA (reference sequence). The CDR3 is made up of 15 amino acids.

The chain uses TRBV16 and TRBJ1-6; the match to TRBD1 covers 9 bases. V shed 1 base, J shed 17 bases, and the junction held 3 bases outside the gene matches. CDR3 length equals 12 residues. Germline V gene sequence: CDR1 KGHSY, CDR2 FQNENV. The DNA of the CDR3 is TGTGCCAGCAGCCAATTAGGACAGGGGATCCACTTT. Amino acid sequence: CASSQLGQGIHF.

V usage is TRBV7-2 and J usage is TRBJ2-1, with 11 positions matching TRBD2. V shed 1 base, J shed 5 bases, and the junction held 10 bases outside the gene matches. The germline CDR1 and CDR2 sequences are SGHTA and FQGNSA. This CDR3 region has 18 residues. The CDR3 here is CASSLGQLAGAQHNEQFF. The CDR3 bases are TGTGCCAGCAGCTTAGGACAACTAGCGGGGGCCCAGCACAATGAGCAGTTCTTC.

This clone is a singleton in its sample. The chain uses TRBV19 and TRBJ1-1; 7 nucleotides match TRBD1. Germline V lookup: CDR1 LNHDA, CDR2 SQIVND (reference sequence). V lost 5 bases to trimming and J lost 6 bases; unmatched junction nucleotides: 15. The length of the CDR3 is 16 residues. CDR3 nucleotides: TGTGCCAGTAGTCCTCTGACGACAGGGTTGAGTGCTGAAGCTTTCTTT. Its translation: CASSPLTTGLSAEAFF. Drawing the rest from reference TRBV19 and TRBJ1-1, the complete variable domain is DGGITQSPKYLFRKEGQNVTLSCEQNLNHDAMYWYRQDPGQGLRLIYYSQIVNDFQKGDIAEGYSVSREKKESFPLTVTSAQKNPTAFYLCASSPLTTGLSAEAFFGQGTRLTVV.

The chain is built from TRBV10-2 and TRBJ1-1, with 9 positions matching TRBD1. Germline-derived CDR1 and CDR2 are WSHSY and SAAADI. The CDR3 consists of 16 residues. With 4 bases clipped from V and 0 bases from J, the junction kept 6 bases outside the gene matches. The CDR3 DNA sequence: TGCGCCAGCAGTGGGGGACAGGGTCTAATGAACACTGAAGCTTTCTTT. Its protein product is CASSGGQGLMNTEAFF.

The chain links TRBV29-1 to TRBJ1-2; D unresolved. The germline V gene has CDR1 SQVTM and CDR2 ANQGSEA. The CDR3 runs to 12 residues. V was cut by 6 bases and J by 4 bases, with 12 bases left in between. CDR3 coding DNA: TGCAGCGTGCCGGATGCTAGCTATGGCTACACCTTC. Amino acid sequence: CSVPDASYGYTF.

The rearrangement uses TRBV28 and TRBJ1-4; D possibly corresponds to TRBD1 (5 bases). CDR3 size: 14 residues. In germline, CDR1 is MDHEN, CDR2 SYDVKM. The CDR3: CASTNRGGNEKLFF. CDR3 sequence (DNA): TGTGCGAGTACTAACCGGGGGGGAAATGAAAAACTGTTTTTT. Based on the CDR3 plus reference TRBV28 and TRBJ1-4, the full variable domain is DVKVTQSSRYLVKRTGEKVFLECVQDMDHENMFWYRQDPGLGLRLIYFSYDVKMKEKGDIPEGYSVSREKKERFSLILESASTNQTSMYLCASTNRGGNEKLFFGSGTQLSVL.

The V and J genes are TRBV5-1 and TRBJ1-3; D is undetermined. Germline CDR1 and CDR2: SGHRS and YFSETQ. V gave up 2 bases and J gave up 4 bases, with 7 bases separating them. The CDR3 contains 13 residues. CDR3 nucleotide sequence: TGCGCCAGCAGCTTAATCGGGGGAAACACCATATATTTT. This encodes CASSLIGGNTIYF. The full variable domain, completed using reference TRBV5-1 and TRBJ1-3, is KAGVTQTPRYLIKTRGQQVTLSCSPISGHRSVSWYQQTPGQGLQFLFEYFSETQRNKGNFPGRFSGRQFSNSRSEMNVSTLELGDSALYLCASSLIGGNTIYFGEGSWLTVV.

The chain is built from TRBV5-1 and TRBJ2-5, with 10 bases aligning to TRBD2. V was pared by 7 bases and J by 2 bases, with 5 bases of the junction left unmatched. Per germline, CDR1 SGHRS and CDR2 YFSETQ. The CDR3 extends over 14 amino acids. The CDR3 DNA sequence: TGCGCCAGCTCACTAGCGGGGTGGCAAGAGACCCAGTACTTC. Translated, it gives CASSLAGWQETQYF.